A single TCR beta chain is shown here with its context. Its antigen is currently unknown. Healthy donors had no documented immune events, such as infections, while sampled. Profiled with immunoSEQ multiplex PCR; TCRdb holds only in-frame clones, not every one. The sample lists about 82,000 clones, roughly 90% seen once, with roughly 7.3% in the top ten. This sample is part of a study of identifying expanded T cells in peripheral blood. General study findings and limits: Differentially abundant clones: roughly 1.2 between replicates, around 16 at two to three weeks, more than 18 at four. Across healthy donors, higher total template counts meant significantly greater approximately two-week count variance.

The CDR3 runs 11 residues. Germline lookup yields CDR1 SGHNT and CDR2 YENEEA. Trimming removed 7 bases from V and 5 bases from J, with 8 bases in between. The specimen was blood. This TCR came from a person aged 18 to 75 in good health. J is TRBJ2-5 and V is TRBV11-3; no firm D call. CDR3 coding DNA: TGTGCCAGCAAGATAGGCGAGACCCAGTACTTC. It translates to CASKIGETQYF.